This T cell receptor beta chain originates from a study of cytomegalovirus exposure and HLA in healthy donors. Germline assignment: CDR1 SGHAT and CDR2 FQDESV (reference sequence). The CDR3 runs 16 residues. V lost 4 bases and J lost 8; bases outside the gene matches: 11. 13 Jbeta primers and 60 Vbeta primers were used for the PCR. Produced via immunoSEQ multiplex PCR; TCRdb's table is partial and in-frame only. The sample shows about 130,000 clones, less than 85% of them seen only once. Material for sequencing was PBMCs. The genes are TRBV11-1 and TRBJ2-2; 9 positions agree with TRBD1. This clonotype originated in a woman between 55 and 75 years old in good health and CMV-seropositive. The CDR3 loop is CASSSDRGGFAGELFF. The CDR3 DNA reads TGTGCCAGCAGCTCCGACAGGGGGGGATTCGCGGGGGAGCTGTTTTTT.